Following are 20 T cell receptor beta chains from one sample sequenced in a study of neurological immune-mediated disorders. Regarding time point: technical triplicate 1. TCRdb processed the 5' RACE reads anew with MiXCR; each CDR3 protein has one entry. Of 25,000 or so distinct CDR3 sequences detected, less than 15% appear once; the ten largest clones hold approximately 5%. Source material: CD4+ T cells from blood. Receptors were obtained from a female donor with HTLV-1-associated myelopathy (HAM/TSP).

This clonotype was counted ten times or more. The rearrangement uses TRBV5-5 and TRBJ2-7; 7 bases match TRBD1. The CDR3 is made up of 14 amino acids. J lost 4 bases, V lost 2 bases, and 6 bases had no gene match. From germline, CDR1 is SGHKS and CDR2 YYEKEE (reference sequence). CDR3 sequence (DNA): TGTGCCAGCAGCTTATATGACAGGGATTACGAGCAGTACTTC. This gives the protein CASSLYDRDYEQYF.

The chain couples TRBV20-1 to TRBJ2-3; D may match TRBD1 or TRBD2 (5 bases each). This CDR3 has 15 amino acids. V was shortened by 6 bases and J by 1 base, with 17 bases between the two germline ends. Germline V gives CDR1 DFQATT, CDR2 SNEGSKA (reference sequence). CDR3 sequence reads: CSATSLQGGTDTQYF. CDR3 DNA: TGCAGTGCCACTAGTCTTCAGGGTGGCACAGATACGCAGTATTTT.

This clonotype was seen many times. The V gene is TRBV20-1, the J gene TRBJ1-4; D is possibly TRBD1 (5 bases). The V end lost 6 bases, the J end lost 6 bases, and 17 bases lay between the germline ends. The CDR3 extends over 14 amino acids. Germline lookup yields CDR1 DFQATT and CDR2 SNEGSKA (reference sequence). The CDR3 bases are TGCAGTGCCGGAGACAGAGTGATTTATGAAAAACTGTTTTTT. The encoded protein is CSAGDRVIYEKLFF.

Ten or more counts support this clonotype. The conserved final phenylalanine or tryptophan is absent from the CDR3, which likely points to a read error. The limits of the CDR3 on the DNA are not certain, so only TCRdb's listed CDR3 is given. The chain recombines TRBV27 with TRBJ2-3; the table's D gene call, TRBD1, was not cross checked with the DNA. The germline V gene has CDR1 MNHEY and CDR2 SMNVEV (reference sequence). The CDR3 is 12 amino acids in total, end residues counted. The CDR3 sequence is CASSFGQGPTYL.

This clonotype occurred many times. The chain links TRBV20-1 to TRBJ2-1; the match to TRBD2 covers 10 bases. V gave up 0 bases and J gave up 8 bases; unmatched junction bases: 7. Germline assignment: CDR1 DFQATT and CDR2 SNEGSKA (reference sequence). This CDR3 has 15 amino acids. CDR3 sequence reads: CSARDRASGRDEQFF. The CDR3, as DNA: TGCAGTGCTAGAGATAGGGCTAGCGGGAGAGATGAGCAGTTCTTC.

This clonotype was observed many times. The J gene is TRBJ2-7, the V gene TRBV5-6; D ambiguous. CDR1 SGHDT and CDR2 YYEEEE come from the germline V gene. This CDR3 spans 15 amino acids. Trimming stripped 2 bases from V and 3 bases from J, with 15 bases between. CDR3 bases: TGTGCCAGCAGCTTAAGGGTAGGTGACAACTACGAGCAGTACTTC. As protein: CASSLRVGDNYEQYF. Full variable domain (outside the CDR3, taken from reference TRBV5-6 and TRBJ2-7): DAGVTQSPTHLIKTRGQQVTLRCSPKSGHDTVSWYQQALGQGPQFIFQYYEEEERQRGNFPDRFSGHQFPNYSSELNVNALLLGDSALYLCASSLRVGDNYEQYFGPGTRLTVT.

There are many counts of this clonotype. The chain combines TRBV5-1 with TRBJ2-7; no definite D call. The V end was cut by 1 base, the J end by 5 bases, with 4 bases between. The CDR3 has 11 residues. Germline V gene lookup returns CDR1 SGHRS and CDR2 YFSETQ. The CDR3 protein is CASSLSDEQYF. The CDR3 region has the DNA TGCGCCAGCAGCTTGTCTGACGAGCAGTACTTC.

This clonotype was detected many times. The junction departs from the called germline gene at one end, perhaps through a read error. The chain has TRBV20-1 and TRBJ1-6; D may be TRBD1 (6 bases). The CDR3 runs 14 residues. The germline CDR1 and CDR2 sequences are DFQATT and SNEGSKA (reference sequence). CDR3 nucleotides: TGCAGTGCTAGAGATTCTGAAGGGGGTGTTCGGACTAACTTT. It is translated as CSARDSEGGVRTNF.

This clonotype was seen repeatedly, ten times or more. The chain couples TRBV3-1 to TRBJ2-5; D gene ambiguous. The CDR3 totals 14 residues. Germline CDR1 is LGHDT and CDR2 is YNNKEL (reference sequence). The V and J ends lost 5 bases and 3 bases respectively, with 13 bases between them. CDR3 sequence (DNA): TGTGCCAGCAGCTACGCAGGCGGAGAAGAGACCCAGTACTTC. Protein product: CASSYAGGEETQYF.

This clonotype has a handful of counts. This chain joins TRBV11-2 and TRBJ2-3, with 7 bases matching TRBD1. The CDR3 runs 18 residues. The V gene end was trimmed by 2 bases and the J gene end by 1 base; junction bases not matched to a gene: 12. Germline V CDR1 and CDR2: SGHAT, FQNNGV. CDR3 in amino acids: CASSLFPPTGTGTDTQYF. The DNA of the CDR3 is TGTGCCAGCAGCTTATTTCCCCCCACGGGGACAGGCACAGATACGCAGTATTTT.

This clonotype was seen once. The rearrangement joins TRBV5-1 to TRBJ2-1; 9 nucleotides line up with TRBD2. J lost 3 bases, V lost 4 bases, and 8 bases had no gene match. In germline, CDR1 is SGHRS, CDR2 YFSETQ. The CDR3 sequence is 16 residues long. The DNA of the CDR3 is TGCGCCAGCAGCCCCACCGGGACTAGCAGCTACAATGAGCAGTTCTTC. Residues: CASSPTGTSSYNEQFF.

This clonotype was detected many times. The genes are TRBV29-1 and TRBJ2-7; 7 bases line up with TRBD2. Per germline, CDR1 SQVTM and CDR2 ANQGSEA. The junction had 8 bases not matched to a gene; V was cut back by 0 bases and J by 3 bases. The CDR3 consists of 15 residues. CDR3 in DNA: TGCAGCGTTGAAGATTTCACGGGGGGTAACTACGAGCAGTACTTC. This encodes CSVEDFTGGNYEQYF.

This clonotype was picked up many times. The rearrangement uses TRBV20-1 and TRBJ2-7, with 9 nucleotides matching TRBD2. The junction had 10 bases not matched to a gene; V was cut back by 1 base and J by 9 bases. The length of the CDR3 is 14 residues. Looked up from germline, CDR1 is DFQATT and CDR2 is SNEGSKA (reference sequence). The CDR3 bases are TGCAGTGCTAGAGTCCCGCGGGGGGGCGTCGGGCAGTACTTC. Translation: CSARVPRGGVGQYF.

This clonotype was observed at least ten times. The chain combines TRBV7-8 with TRBJ2-5; TRBD1 or TRBD2 may be the D gene (5 bases each). The germline V and J ends were trimmed by 8 bases and 6 bases, with 22 bases remaining between them. The CDR3 loop spans 15 amino acids. Germline V gene lookup returns CDR1 SGHVS and CDR2 FQNEAQ. The CDR3 nucleotides read TGTGCCAGCCAAGCTTTTCGGGTCGGGGACCAGACCCAGTACTTC. Residues: CASQAFRVGDQTQYF. Supplemented by reference TRBV7-8 and TRBJ2-5, the full variable domain reads GAGVSQSPRYKVAKRGQDVALRCDPISGHVSLFWYQQALGQGPEFLTYFQNEAQLDKSGLPSDRFFAERPEGSVSTLKIQRTQQEDSAVYLCASQAFRVGDQTQYFGPGTRLLVL.

This clonotype was counted many times. The chain recombines TRBV7-9 with TRBJ2-3, with D perhaps TRBD1 or TRBD2 (5 bases each). Germline loops: CDR1 SEHNR, CDR2 FQNEAQ (reference sequence). There are 16 residues in the CDR3. V lost 3 bases and J lost 0, with 13 bases in between. The CDR3 region has the DNA TGTGCCAGCAGCTTCGGGACCCCAGGGAGCACAGATACGCAGTATTTT. Protein product: CASSFGTPGSTDTQYF.

This clonotype was observed at least ten times. This chain uses TRBV2 with TRBJ2-5, with D uncertain. Germline V gene data show CDR1 as SNHLY and CDR2 as FYNNEI. CDR3 length equals 13 residues. V lost 3 bases and J lost 5, with 10 bases in between. CDR3 sequence (DNA): TGTGCCAGCAGTGAGGGTCGTCGGGAGACCCAGTACTTC. It is translated as CASSEGRRETQYF.

The sample holds many counts of this clonotype. The chain combines TRBV27 with TRBJ2-1; D gene ambiguous. This CDR3 region has 11 residues. Germline CDR1 reads MNHEY; CDR2 reads SMNVEV (reference sequence). Trimming stripped 5 bases from V and 9 bases from J, with 8 bases between. For the CDR3, the DNA is TGTGCCAGCAGTGGAGCCTTTGAGCAGTTCTTC. Its translation: CASSGAFEQFF.

By proportion, this clonotype is medium-sized. The chain carries TRBV3-1 and TRBJ2-5, with D perhaps matching TRBD1 (6 bases). Looked up from germline, CDR1 is LGHDT and CDR2 is YNNKEL (reference sequence). V lost 4 bases and J 7 bases, leaving 19 bases between the germline ends. The CDR3 is 15 amino acids. The CDR3 nucleotides are TGTGCCAGCAGCCTCTGGGACACATCAAGCTGGACCCAGTACTTC. The encoded protein is CASSLWDTSSWTQYF.

The chain carries TRBV5-1 and TRBJ2-2; D gene unclear. Germline values: CDR1 SGHRS, CDR2 YFSETQ. This CDR3 comprises 14 residues. V was cut by 3 bases and J by 9 bases, with 15 bases left in between. CDR3 sequence reads: CASSWVGNTWELFF. The CDR3 coding sequence is TGCGCCAGCAGCTGGGTAGGAAACACTTGGGAGCTGTTTTTT.

Notes on this clonotype: A read error may produce the germline difference seen at one junction end. J is TRBJ1-2 and V is TRBV29-1; D unclear. Germline CDR1 is SQVTM and CDR2 is ANQGSEA. The CDR3 contains 10 residues. In nucleotides, the CDR3 is TGCAGCACGACATGGATGGGCTACACCTTT. Protein sequence: CSTTWMGYTF.